In this sample, the clone carrying this TCR beta chain turned up a few times. Antigen unknown. This CDR3 has 16 amino acids. CDR1 is MNHEY, CDR2 SMNVEV, per germline (reference sequence). The V end lost 0 bases, the J end lost 4 bases, and 15 bases lay between the germline ends. This entry is derived from a study of OX40 agonist ivuxolimab in advanced cancers. Study-level results: Expanded clones tended on average to be more numerous among CD8+ T cells than CD4+. Clonal expansion was seen in CD4+ and CD8+ blood T cells by week 6 at 0.1 to 3.0 mg/kg.

Only in-frame clones appear in the TCRdb table, and some are missing; sequencing was by immunoSEQ multiplex PCR. This repertoire shows tens of thousands of clones, about 93% found once; its top ten account for approximately 23%. This receptor was obtained from an adult with an advanced solid tumor such as melanoma, head and neck, liver or kidney cancer. Sequenced material: CD4+ or CD8+ T cells sorted from blood, taken in a trial of the OX40 agonist ivuxolimab. The chain joins TRBV27 to TRBJ2-5; tentatively, D is TRBD1 (6 bases). The CDR3 DNA reads as TGTGCCAGCAGTTTATCCTCAGGGGTAGCGCGAGAGACCCAGTACTTC. This sequence encodes CASSLSSGVARETQYF.